These 32 T cell receptor beta chains were sequenced from one sample in a study of blood T cell repertoires in COVID-19. TCRdb keeps only in-frame clones here, not all; method: immunoSEQ multiplex PCR. In the table there are about 230,000 clones, 70% to 90% of which are singletons. The sequencing input was peripheral blood. These receptors were collected from a woman in her 70s with active or convalescent COVID-19.

The chain is built from TRBV19 and TRBJ1-4; D gene unclear. V lost 4 bases and J 6 bases, leaving 12 bases between the germline ends. This CDR3 contains 14 residues. Germline V gene sequence: CDR1 LNHDA, CDR2 SQIVND (reference sequence). The CDR3 loop is CASSNRGVDEKLFF. For the CDR3, the DNA is TGTGCCAGTAGTAACCGGGGAGTGGATGAAAAACTGTTTTTT.

This chain joins TRBV29-1 and TRBJ2-1; 8 nucleotides agree with TRBD2. Germline V CDR1 and CDR2: SQVTM, ANQGSEA. The CDR3 loop spans 15 amino acids. After removal of 3 bases from V and 5 bases from J, the junction contained 9 bases not matched to a gene. CDR3 DNA sequence: TGCAGCGTTGAGGGGGGCGGGAGGTTAGACAATGAGCAGTTCTTC. The encoded protein is CSVEGGGRLDNEQFF.

The chain has TRBV5-4 and TRBJ2-1; 8 bases are a match to TRBD2. The CDR3 totals 16 residues. Trimming at V came to 5 bases and at J to 7 bases, leaving 14 bases not matched to a gene. CDR1 and CDR2 from the germline V gene are SGHNT and YYREEE (reference sequence). Here the CDR3 DNA reads TGTGCCAGCAGGCCCGCTATGGGCGGGGGGCAGAATGAGCAGTTCTTC. This sequence encodes CASRPAMGGGQNEQFF.

This sequence joins TRBV9 and TRBJ2-1; D is perhaps TRBD2 (6 bases). Germline loops: CDR1 SGDLS, CDR2 YYNGEE. Trimming pared 0 bases from V and 0 bases from J, leaving 7 bases between. The CDR3 is made up of 15 amino acids. The CDR3 reads CASSVVGSSYNEQFF. The CDR3 DNA sequence: TGTGCCAGCAGCGTAGTCGGGAGCTCCTACAATGAGCAGTTCTTC. Full variable domain (rest looked up from reference TRBV9 and TRBJ2-1): DSGVTQTPKHLITATGQRVTLRCSPRSGDLSVYWYQQSLDQGLQFLIQYYNGEERAKGNILERFSAQQFPDLHSELNLSSLELGDSALYFCASSVVGSSYNEQFFGPGTRLTVL.

This chain joins TRBV5-6 and TRBJ1-5; D possibly corresponds to TRBD1 (5 bases). Germline-derived CDR1 and CDR2 are SGHDT and YYEEEE. Between the trimmed V and J ends, which lost 4 bases and 6 bases, there was a span of 11 bases. The CDR3 is made up of 13 amino acids. The CDR3 nucleotides are TGTGCCAGCAGCCGGTCCAGGGTTCAGCCCCAGCATTTT. Translating it yields CASSRSRVQPQHF.

The gene calls are TRBV25-1 and TRBJ2-5, with D uncertain. The germline V gene encodes CDR1 MGHDK and CDR2 SYGVNS. The CDR3 has 14 amino acids. V was cut by 3 bases and J by 4 bases, with 12 bases left in between. The CDR3 DNA follows: TGTGCCAGCAGTGACCAACTTGCCGGAGAGACCCAGTACTTC. Encoded protein: CASSDQLAGETQYF.

In this sample, this clone turned up once. The gene calls are TRBV28 and TRBJ1-1, with D unresolved. The V and J ends lost 5 bases and 1 base respectively, with 8 bases between them. The length of the CDR3 is 13 residues. Germline loops: CDR1 MDHEN, CDR2 SYDVKM. CDR3 bases: TGTGCCAGCAGTGTACACCCGAACACTGAAGCTTTCTTT. This encodes CASSVHPNTEAFF. Full variable domain (outside the CDR3, taken from reference TRBV28 and TRBJ1-1): DVKVTQSSRYLVKRTGEKVFLECVQDMDHENMFWYRQDPGLGLRLIYFSYDVKMKEKGDIPEGYSVSREKKERFSLILESASTNQTSMYLCASSVHPNTEAFFGQGTRLTVV.

The chain has TRBV4-1 and TRBJ2-7; TRBD2 matches at 9 bases. The germline V gene has CDR1 MGHRA and CDR2 YSYEKL. The CDR3 totals 16 residues. After removal of 4 bases from V and 2 bases from J, the junction contained 9 bases not matched to a gene. CDR3 sequence: CASSLSYSGGPYEQYF. CDR3 DNA: TGCGCCAGCAGCCTTTCTTATAGCGGGGGTCCCTACGAGCAGTACTTC.

The V call is TRBV11-1, the J call TRBJ1-4; 7 bases align to TRBD1. Germline-derived CDR1 and CDR2 are SGHAT and FQDESV (reference sequence). J was trimmed by 8 bases and V by 5 bases; bases with no gene match: 5. The CDR3 extends over 13 amino acids. The CDR3 region is CASSRGQLEKLFF. The CDR3, as DNA: TGTGCCAGCAGCAGGGGACAGCTGGAAAAACTGTTTTTT.

For this clone: The sample contains more than one DNA sequence encoding this CDR3. This chain joins TRBV5-1 and TRBJ2-5, with 8 positions matching TRBD1. V trimming: 3 bases; J trimming: 5 bases; junction bases outside the gene matches: 9. Germline V gene data show CDR1 as SGHRS and CDR2 as YFSETQ. The CDR3 is made up of 15 amino acids. The CDR3 DNA sequence: TGCGCCAGCAGCTCCACAGGGGGAAGTAGGGAGACCCAGTACTTC. Translation gives CASSSTGGSRETQYF.

The chain couples TRBV2 to TRBJ2-7; 7 nucleotides align to TRBD1. The CDR3 has 16 amino acids. Unmatched junction bases numbered 7, after V lost 2 bases and J lost 0 bases. Germline CDR1 reads SNHLY; CDR2 reads FYNNEI. For the CDR3, the DNA is TGTGCCAGCAGTGAAATTGGGACAGTCTACTCCTACGAGCAGTACTTC. Its protein is CASSEIGTVYSYEQYF.

This rearrangement joins TRBV28 to TRBJ1-2; the match to TRBD1 covers 7 bases. Germline CDR1 and CDR2: MDHEN and SYDVKM. Trimming at V came to 3 bases and at J to 10 bases, leaving 5 bases not matched to a gene. There are 12 residues in the CDR3. This chain's CDR3 is CASSLLRGVYTF. The CDR3 coding sequence is TGTGCCAGCAGTTTGCTCAGGGGGGTCTACACCTTC.

The rearrangement joins TRBV6-5 to TRBJ2-5, with D possibly TRBD2 on 6 matching bases. V dropped 0 bases and J dropped 4 bases, with 9 bases sitting between them. Germline V gene lookup returns CDR1 MNHEY and CDR2 SVGAGI. This CDR3 has 14 amino acids. The CDR3 DNA reads TGTGCCAGCAGTTACTCTCGGGGAGGAGAGACCCAGTACTTC. It yields the protein CASSYSRGGETQYF.

The V call is TRBV2, the J call TRBJ1-4; possible D gene TRBD1, 6 bases. The CDR3 totals 13 residues. The germline gives CDR1 SNHLY, CDR2 FYNNEI. V lost 6 bases and J 11 bases, leaving 16 bases between the germline ends. The CDR3 DNA follows: TGTGCCAGCAGACCCTCGGGGGGCATTAAACTGTTTTTT. Its translation: CASRPSGGIKLFF.

This clone appeared once. The chain has TRBV19 and TRBJ1-1; possible D gene TRBD1, 6 bases. With 4 bases removed from V and 4 bases from J, the gap between germline ends came to 16 bases. Germline V CDR1 and CDR2: LNHDA, SQIVND (reference sequence). The CDR3 totals 15 residues. CDR3 in amino acids: CASSTRQAPGTEAFF. CDR3 DNA: TGTGCCAGTAGTACCAGACAGGCCCCGGGCACTGAAGCTTTCTTT.

CDR3 DNA sequence: TGTGCCAGCAGCTTAGGGACCGGGACAGGGGGCTATGGCTACACCTTC. It translates to CASSLGTGTGGYGYTF. The chain carries TRBV7-2 and TRBJ1-2; TRBD1 aligns across 11 bases. V was clipped by 1 base and J by 4 bases; unmatched bases: 5. The CDR3 contains 16 residues. Germline V gene data show CDR1 as SGHTA and CDR2 as FQGNSA.

This sequence joins TRBV5-1 and TRBJ2-2; D possibly corresponds to TRBD2 (6 bases). Trimming removed 0 bases from V and 6 bases from J, with 6 bases in between. The germline V gene encodes CDR1 SGHRS and CDR2 YFSETQ. This CDR3 is 13 amino acids long. This CDR3 reads CASSLGEAGELFF. CDR3 in DNA: TGCGCCAGCAGCTTGGGGGAGGCCGGGGAGCTGTTTTTT.

V and J are TRBV7-9 and TRBJ2-1, with D tentatively TRBD2 (7 bases). The CDR3 contains 15 residues. Trimming removed 5 bases at V and 2 bases at J, with 13 bases between. Germline loops: CDR1 SEHNR, CDR2 FQNEAQ (reference sequence). The CDR3 DNA follows: TGTGCCAGCAGCCCCGACGGGGGGCCCTACAATGAGCAGTTCTTC. It encodes CASSPDGGPYNEQFF.

Here the CDR3 DNA reads TGTGCCAGCAGCTTAGCGGTGCTGGTAGCGGGTGCATTCTATGAGCAGTTCTTC. Its protein is CASSLAVLVAGAFYEQFF. The chain couples TRBV7-9 to TRBJ2-1; 7 bases are a match to TRBD2. Per germline, CDR1 SEHNR and CDR2 FQNEAQ (reference sequence). The trim removed 0 bases at V and 8 bases at J, leaving 16 bases unmatched. The CDR3 contains 18 residues.

This clone has just one count. DNA for the CDR3: TGTGCCAGCAGTTACGGATCAGGGGGCTGGCCCCAGCATTTT. This sequence encodes CASSYGSGGWPQHF. The rearrangement links TRBV6-2 or TRBV6-3 to TRBJ1-5, with 8 bases matching TRBD1. This CDR3 contains 14 residues. The V gene's germline CDR1 is MNHEY and CDR2 SVGEGT. V trimming: 2 bases; J trimming: 9 bases; junction bases outside the gene matches: 6.

The chain combines TRBV28 with TRBJ2-1; D is possibly TRBD2 (6 bases). Trimming left V 6 bases short and J 5 bases short, with 17 bases between. The CDR3 has 15 amino acids. Per germline, CDR1 MDHEN and CDR2 SYDVKM. Here the CDR3 reads CASSSGTRGNNEQFF. The CDR3 nucleotides read TGTGCCAGCAGCTCCGGGACTCGGGGCAACAATGAGCAGTTCTTC.

This clone was seen only once. The chain uses TRBV7-3 and TRBJ2-5; TRBD2 is a possible D gene (5 bases). The CDR3 extends over 13 amino acids. Trimming took 5 bases from V and 1 from J, leaving 8 bases between them. Germline values: CDR1 SGHTA, CDR2 FQGTGA. CDR3 loop: CASSRGIQETQYF. CDR3 nucleotide sequence: TGTGCCAGCAGCCGAGGGATCCAAGAGACCCAGTACTTC.

V usage is TRBV5-5 and J usage is TRBJ2-3; 10 nucleotides agree with TRBD2. Germline CDR1 reads SGHKS; CDR2 reads YYEKEE (reference sequence). The CDR3 loop spans 17 amino acids. V shed 4 bases and J 1 base; nucleotides not matched to a gene: 9. CDR3 sequence: CASSPWPAGGGTDTQYF. DNA for the CDR3: TGTGCCAGCAGCCCCTGGCCAGCGGGAGGGGGCACAGATACGCAGTATTTT.

The chain recombines TRBV7-6 with TRBJ1-4; D unresolved. The CDR3 has 15 residues. CDR1 is SGHVS, CDR2 FNYEAQ, per germline. V lost 1 base and J 8 bases, leaving 14 bases between the germline ends. The CDR3 protein is CASSLVEKGGEKLFF. CDR3 in DNA: TGTGCCAGCAGCTTAGTGGAGAAGGGCGGGGAAAAACTGTTTTTT.

A single count supports this clone. The rearrangement joins TRBV11-3 to TRBJ2-1, with D possibly TRBD2 on 6 matching bases. Per germline, CDR1 SGHNT and CDR2 YENEEA. The CDR3 spans 15 residues. Trimming removed 0 bases from V and 6 bases from J, with 12 bases in between. This CDR3 is CASSLETGTRNEQFF. The CDR3 nucleotides read TGTGCCAGCAGCTTAGAAACCGGGACTCGCAATGAGCAGTTCTTC.

The J gene is TRBJ2-1, the V gene TRBV18, with 15 bases that match TRBD2. Trimming took 6 bases from V and 9 from J; bases not matched to a gene: 6. The CDR3 is 15 amino acids. Germline-derived CDR1 and CDR2 are KGHSH and LQKENI. CDR3 protein: CASSRGLAGGLEQFF. The CDR3 DNA sequence: TGTGCCAGCTCCCGTGGACTAGCGGGAGGGCTTGAGCAGTTCTTC.

This clone is judged medium-sized (0.01 to 0.1%). V and J are TRBV7-9 and TRBJ2-2; 8 bases match TRBD2. V was clipped by 5 bases and J by 3 bases; unmatched bases: 5. Germline CDR1 SEHNR, CDR2 FQNEAQ (reference sequence). CDR3 length equals 15 residues. The CDR3 region is CASSPSGGDTGELFF. The CDR3 nucleotides are TGTGCCAGCAGCCCGAGCGGGGGCGACACCGGGGAGCTGTTTTTT.

V gene TRBV5-1 combines with J gene TRBJ2-3; D unresolved. Trimming removed 0 bases from V and 6 bases from J, with 14 bases in between. This CDR3 has 15 residues. The germline V gene has CDR1 SGHRS and CDR2 YFSETQ. As DNA, the CDR3 is TGCGCCAGCAGCTTGGGTAGTCTCGGTGTGGATACGCAGTATTTT. This gives the protein CASSLGSLGVDTQYF.

This clone appeared once. V usage is TRBV15 and J usage is TRBJ2-4; D may be TRBD2 (5 bases). The V gene's germline CDR1 is LNHNV and CDR2 YYDKDF (reference sequence). There are 15 residues in the CDR3. V was shortened by 5 bases and J by 3 bases, with 14 bases between the two germline ends. The CDR3 region is CATSPAEVVKNIQYF. CDR3 DNA sequence: TGTGCCACCAGCCCGGCGGAGGTAGTCAAAAACATTCAGTACTTC.

The chain uses TRBV12-3 or TRBV12-4 and TRBJ2-3; no reliable D call. The CDR3 length is 13 residues. Deletions cut 6 bases from V and 2 bases from J, with 9 bases between. In nucleotides, the CDR3 is TGTGCCAGCAGGCTAAGCCACACAGATACGCAGTATTTT. The encoded protein is CASRLSHTDTQYF.

V usage is TRBV11-1 and J usage is TRBJ1-3; D is ambiguous. The CDR3 has 14 residues. Deletions cut 2 bases from V and 3 bases from J, with 8 bases between. The germline V gene has CDR1 SGHAT and CDR2 FQDESV (reference sequence). CDR3 in amino acids: CASSLQNSGNTIYF. CDR3 DNA: TGTGCCAGCAGCTTACAAAACAGTGGAAACACCATATATTTT.

The V and J genes are TRBV5-3 and TRBJ2-1; TRBD2 matches 13 bases. TRBV5-3 is annotated as an ORF whose role is uncertain. J lost 6 bases, V lost 4 bases, and 10 bases had no gene match. The CDR3 spans 17 residues. The CDR3 nucleotides are TGTGCCAGAAGCCCCGGGACTAGCGGGGAGAAGGGCAATGAGCAGTTCTTC. It specifies CARSPGTSGEKGNEQFF.